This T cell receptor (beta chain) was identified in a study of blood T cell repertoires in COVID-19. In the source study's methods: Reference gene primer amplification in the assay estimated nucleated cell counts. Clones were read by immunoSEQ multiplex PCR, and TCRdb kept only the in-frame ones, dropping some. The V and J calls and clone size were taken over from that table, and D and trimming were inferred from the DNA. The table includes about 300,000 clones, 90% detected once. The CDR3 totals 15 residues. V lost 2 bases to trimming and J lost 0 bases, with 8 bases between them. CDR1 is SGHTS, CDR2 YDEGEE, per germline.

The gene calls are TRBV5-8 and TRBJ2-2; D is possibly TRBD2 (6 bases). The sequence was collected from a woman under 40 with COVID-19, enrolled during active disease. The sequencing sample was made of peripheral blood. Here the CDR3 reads CASSFRLANTGELFF. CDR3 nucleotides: TGTGCCAGCAGCTTTCGACTAGCGAACACCGGGGAGCTGTTTTTT.